This T cell receptor (beta chain) was identified during a study of blood T cell repertoires in COVID-19. In the study overall: Whether acute or convalescent, the COVID-19 samples came from the United States, Italy and Spain. Sources were T cells, B-cell-depleted T cells, or PBMCs; the material itself was cDNA or gDNA.

The CDR3 has 17 residues. CDR1 and CDR2 from the germline V gene are WNHNN and SYGVQD (reference sequence). V trimming: 5 bases; J trimming: 2 bases; junction bases outside the gene matches: 13. Authors' data handling: For nucleated cells, counts were estimated from reference gene primer amplification. The data were produced by immunoSEQ multiplex PCR, yet TCRdb's version contains in-frame clones alone and is incomplete. The D gene and trimming were derived from the DNA, and the V and J assignments and clone size from that table. The repertoire includes around 130,000 clones, roughly 84% of them detected once, and more than 1.4% sits in the top ten.

The specimen was peripheral blood. The chain combines TRBV10-1 with TRBJ2-3; 7 nucleotides align to TRBD1. The clonotype originates from a man aged 55-75 years with acute or convalescent COVID-19. Here the CDR3 DNA reads TGCGCCAGCAGTCCGAACAATGGGGGACAGAACACAGATACGCAGTATTTT. Encoded protein: CASSPNNGGQNTDTQYF.